Below are 15 T cell receptor beta chains sequenced from a single sample in a study of CXCR3-negative and CXCR3-positive naive CD8 T cells. Carrying UMI labels, the TRB cDNA libraries were prepared through 5' RACE. TCRdb processed the 5' RACE reads again and assigns one entry to each CDR3 protein, with no DNA. The ten most abundant clones cover roughly 0.5% of a sample with some 54,000 distinct CDR3 sequences. For these receptors, no antigen is known. General study results and limits: Against CXCR3-negative naive cells, CXCR3-positive naive cells showed more hydrophobic TRB CDR3s.

The sequenced sample consisted of naive CXCR3+ CD8+ T cells from blood. The subset: CD45RO-CCR7+CD27+CD95- naive CD8+ T cells expressing CXCR3 (TNR3+). The origin of the receptors is a human donor in good health. Some clones in this sample may be carry-over from other donors' samples.

This chain joins TRBV29-1 and TRBJ2-2. Germline V gene sequence: CDR1 SQVTM, CDR2 ANQGSEA. The CDR3 extends over 13 amino acids. The CDR3: CSVEVWGTGELFF.

The chain has TRBV13 and TRBJ2-2. The CDR3 is 16 amino acids. Per the germline V gene, CDR1 is PRHDT and CDR2 is FYEKMQ (reference sequence). CDR3 amino acids: CASSLVDSPDTGELFF. The whole variable domain, remainder taken from reference TRBV13 and TRBJ2-2, is AAGVIQSPRHLIKEKRETATLKCYPIPRHDTVYWYQQGPGQDPQFLISFYEKMQSDKGSIPDRFSAQQFSDYHSELNMSSLELGDSALYFCASSLVDSPDTGELFFGEGSRLTVL.

The chain is built from TRBV23-1 and TRBJ2-3; no DNA is available, so the TRBD2 call from TCRdb remains unchecked. TRBV23-1 is reported as an ORF; its role is uncertain. This CDR3 contains 15 residues. CDR3 region: CASTPPARGTDTQYF.

The chain has TRBV29-1 and TRBJ2-7; checking the TCRdb D call of TRBD2 is not possible without DNA. The length of the CDR3 is 14 residues. The germline CDR1 and CDR2 sequences are SQVTM and ANQGSEA. This CDR3 reads CSVEVRGGNYEQYF.

The chain joins TRBV29-1 to TRBJ2-2; the D call from TCRdb, TRBD2, cannot be confirmed without DNA. The germline CDR1 and CDR2 sequences are SQVTM and ANQGSEA. This CDR3 is 16 amino acids long. The CDR3 sequence: CSVLGTFQGHTGELSF.

This sequence joins TRBV21-1 and TRBJ2-3; TCRdb's D call of TRBD1 is untestable without DNA. TRBV21-1 is labeled a pseudogene. The CDR3 covers 15 residues. Here the CDR3 reads CARGQEKNNTDTQYF.

This chain joins TRBV4-2 and TRBJ2-7; the TRBD2 assignment by TCRdb is unverifiable without DNA. The CDR3 is 14 amino acids. The germline V gene has CDR1 LGHNA and CDR2 YNFKEQ. The CDR3 region is CASSLREGVYEQYF.

The rearrangement uses TRBV4-3 and TRBJ2-1; TCRdb calls TRBD2, which cannot be checked without DNA. Germline CDR1 is LGHNA and CDR2 is YSLEER. There are 16 residues in the CDR3. The CDR3 loop is CASSQAGTRVGDEQFF.

This chain connects TRBV28 to TRBJ1-5; absent DNA, TCRdb's TRBD1 call cannot be checked. The germline gives CDR1 MDHEN, CDR2 SYDVKM. The CDR3 runs 14 residues. The chain's CDR3 is CASSSPGTAEPQHF.

The gene calls are TRBV11-2 and TRBJ2-1; there is no DNA to check the TCRdb D call of TRBD1. Germline V gene sequence: CDR1 SGHAT, CDR2 FQNNGV. The CDR3 length is 16 residues. The CDR3 region is CASSSPGLQAYNEQFF.

The CDR3 loop is CASSGMAGPSGNTIYF. The V gene is TRBV7-9, the J gene TRBJ1-3. Germline V gene sequence: CDR1 SEHNR, CDR2 FQNEAQ (reference sequence). There are 16 residues in the CDR3.

The chain has TRBV6-5 and TRBJ2-7; the D call of TRBD1 rests on TCRdb alone, since no DNA is present to check it. The length of the CDR3 is 13 residues. CDR1 MNHEY and CDR2 SVGAGI come from the germline V gene. This CDR3 reads CASSPPLGDEQYF.

V usage is TRBV29-1 and J usage is TRBJ2-7; no DNA is available, so the TRBD1 call from TCRdb remains unchecked. Germline loops: CDR1 SQVTM, CDR2 ANQGSEA. The CDR3 is 12 residues long. CDR3 in amino acids: CSVSIQGLEQYF.

The genes are TRBV29-1 and TRBJ1-2; as DNA is missing, the TRBD1 call by TCRdb cannot be tested. The length of the CDR3 is 13 residues. The V gene's germline CDR1 is SQVTM and CDR2 ANQGSEA. The CDR3 here is CSVGFPGDYGYTF.

The chain joins TRBV7-3 to TRBJ2-1; absent DNA, TCRdb's TRBD1 call cannot be checked. Germline CDR1 is SGHTA and CDR2 is FQGTGA. The CDR3 consists of 15 residues. The CDR3 is CASSLKTGLAYEQFF.